These 30 T cell receptor beta chains were sequenced from one sample in a study of cytotoxic CD8 clonotypes in ibrutinib-treated CLL. The table came from immunoSEQ multiplex PCR; TCRdb's copy has only in-frame clones and leaves some out. Among some 200,000 clones listed, approximately 72% were seen once. The specimen comprised PBMCs, sampled after 24 months of ibrutinib treatment. These TCRs come from a human donor with chronic lymphocytic leukemia.

This clone was counted only a few times. J is TRBJ2-2 and V is TRBV18; possible D gene TRBD2, 6 bases. Germline CDR1 is KGHSH and CDR2 is LQKENI. This CDR3 region has 15 residues. V was pared by 5 bases and J by 0 bases, with 10 bases between. CDR3 amino acids: CASSRTTSNTGELFF. The CDR3 nucleotides read TGTGCCAGCTCAAGGACTACCTCGAACACCGGGGAGCTGTTTTTT. Together with reference TRBV18 and TRBJ2-2, the CDR3 gives the full variable domain: NAGVMQNPRHLVRRRGQEARLRCSPMKGHSHVYWYRQLPEEGLKFMVYLQKENIIDESGMPKERFSAEFPKEGPSILRIQQVVRGDSAAYFCASSRTTSNTGELFFGEGSRLTVL.

This clone came up a few times. The chain recombines TRBV2 with TRBJ2-7; tentatively, D is TRBD2 (5 bases). Germline assignment: CDR1 SNHLY and CDR2 FYNNEI. V lost 6 bases and J lost 2, with 8 bases in between. This CDR3 contains 12 residues. DNA of the CDR3: TGTGCCAGCAGGGGAGATGCCTACGAGCAGTACTTC. The encoded protein is CASRGDAYEQYF.

The chain links TRBV6-5 to TRBJ2-7, with 12 bases fitting TRBD1. The germline V gene encodes CDR1 MNHEY and CDR2 SVGAGI. The CDR3 has 15 residues. The ends lost 6 bases at V and 4 bases at J; junction bases unmatched: 7. The CDR3 sequence is CASSLGTGGWYEQYF. CDR3 in DNA: TGTGCCAGCAGCCTCGGGACAGGGGGCTGGTACGAGCAGTACTTC.

As to this clone: Other DNA variants within this sample encode the same CDR3. The rearrangement links TRBV4-1 to TRBJ2-7; no clear D. CDR3 length: 14 amino acids. V lost 4 bases, J lost 1 base, and 11 bases lay in between. Germline CDR1 MGHRA, CDR2 YSYEKL. The CDR3 sequence: CASSPRTGSYEQYF. CDR3 in DNA: TGCGCCAGCAGCCCGAGGACCGGTTCCTACGAGCAGTACTTC.

J is TRBJ2-5 and V is TRBV19, with 7 nucleotides matching TRBD1. The V segment lost 6 bases and the J segment 4 bases; nucleotides outside the gene matches: 5. Germline V CDR1 and CDR2: LNHDA, SQIVND (reference sequence). CDR3 size: 13 residues. The CDR3 DNA sequence: TGTGCCAGTAGGGGGGACAGAACAGAGACCCAGTACTTC. Translated: CASRGDRTETQYF.

This clone was detected only a few times. Other DNA sequences in this specimen translate into the identical CDR3. The chain couples TRBV18 to TRBJ1-1; D is perhaps TRBD1 (6 bases). Germline V CDR1 and CDR2: KGHSH, LQKENI. Trimming removed 3 bases at V and 1 base at J, with 6 bases between. The CDR3 runs 13 residues. As DNA, the CDR3 is TGTGCCAGCTCACCGACAGGGAACACTGAAGCTTTCTTT. It translates to CASSPTGNTEAFF.

This clone was detected a few times. This sequence joins TRBV4-2 and TRBJ1-5, with TRBD1 matching over 8 bases. CDR1 LGHNA and CDR2 YNFKEQ come from the germline V gene. The CDR3 has 15 amino acids. The ends lost 4 bases at V and 5 bases at J; junction bases unmatched: 7. CDR3 nucleotides: TGTGCCAGCAGCCTTGTGGGACAGGCTGATCAGCCCCAGCATTTT. This codes for CASSLVGQADQPQHF.

V is TRBV6-1 and J is TRBJ1-5; D unresolved. Trimming pared 7 bases from V and 4 bases from J, leaving 11 bases between. In germline, CDR1 is MNHNS, CDR2 SASEGT. The CDR3 runs 13 residues. The CDR3 DNA sequence: TGTGCCAGCACCCTGATCGTAAATCAGCCCCAGCATTTT. The encoded protein is CASTLIVNQPQHF.

The CDR3 spells CASSKFPTGVKETQYF. The CDR3 nucleotides are TGTGCCAGCAGCAAATTCCCGACAGGGGTAAAAGAGACCCAGTACTTC. The rearrangement joins TRBV7-2 to TRBJ2-5; 8 nucleotides agree with TRBD1. After removal of 5 bases from V and 3 bases from J, the junction contained 11 bases not matched to a gene. Germline V lookup: CDR1 SGHTA, CDR2 FQGNSA. The CDR3 length is 16 residues.

In this sample, this clone turned up once. The rearrangement joins TRBV27 to TRBJ2-5; D perhaps matches TRBD2 (6 bases). V was cut by 6 bases and J by 2 bases, with 19 bases left in between. The CDR3 totals 16 residues. Germline-derived CDR1 and CDR2 are MNHEY and SMNVEV (reference sequence). CDR3 region: CASRSPGVGRQETQYF. In DNA, the CDR3 is TGTGCCAGCAGGTCCCCCGGGGTGGGGAGGCAAGAGACCCAGTACTTC.

The V gene is TRBV30, the J gene TRBJ2-1; TRBD1 aligns across 8 bases. This CDR3 contains 12 residues. The germline V gene encodes CDR1 GTSNPN and CDR2 SVGIG (reference sequence). The V and J ends lost 1 base and 10 bases, in that order; junction bases with no gene match: 3. CDR3 bases: TGTGCCTGGAGTGAGCGGACAGGGGAGCAGTTCTTC. Its protein product is CAWSERTGEQFF.

V gene TRBV30 combines with J gene TRBJ1-2, with D uncertain. CDR1 is GTSNPN and CDR2 is SVGIG in the germline V gene (reference sequence). The V end was cut by 0 bases, the J end by 4 bases, with 9 bases between. CDR3 size: 13 residues. The DNA of the CDR3 is TGTGCCTGGAGTGTACTAATCAGCTATGGCTACACCTTC. Protein sequence: CAWSVLISYGYTF.

J is TRBJ2-7 and V is TRBV28; tentative D call: TRBD1 (5 bases). Germline V gene lookup returns CDR1 MDHEN and CDR2 SYDVKM. CDR3 length equals 13 residues. V dropped 8 bases and J dropped 2 bases, with 13 bases sitting between them. CDR3 sequence (DNA): TGTGCCAGCGGGTATGACAGACCCTACGAGCAGTACTTC. It yields the protein CASGYDRPYEQYF.

The chain links TRBV9 to TRBJ1-3; D is uncertain. Trimming removed 2 bases from V and 0 bases from J, with 12 bases in between. The CDR3 has 16 amino acids. CDR1 and CDR2 from the germline V gene are SGDLS and YYNGEE. CDR3 region: CASSVIPGSSGNTIYF. The CDR3 nucleotides read TGTGCCAGCAGCGTCATACCGGGGAGCTCTGGAAACACCATATATTTT.

This chain links TRBV7-6 with TRBJ2-7; 8 bases agree with TRBD2. Germline CDR1 reads SGHVS; CDR2 reads FNYEAQ. There are 15 residues in the CDR3. Unmatched junction bases numbered 8, after V lost 5 bases and J lost 2 bases. CDR3 protein: CASSPLSGGTYEQYF. The CDR3 DNA follows: TGTGCCAGCAGCCCATTAAGCGGGGGAACCTACGAGCAGTACTTC. Full variable domain (remainder filled in from reference TRBV7-6 and TRBJ2-7): GAGVSQSPRYKVTKRGQDVALRCDPISGHVSLYWYRQALGQGPEFLTYFNYEAQQDKSGLPNDRFSAERPEGSISTLTIQRTEQRDSAMYRCASSPLSGGTYEQYFGPGTRLTVT.

J is TRBJ1-1 and V is TRBV4-1, with a tentative D call TRBD1 (6 bases). CDR3 length: 15 amino acids. With 2 bases removed from V and 5 bases from J, the gap between germline ends came to 15 bases. Germline-derived CDR1 and CDR2 are MGHRA and YSYEKL. The CDR3 protein is CASSQYIQGGTEAFF. CDR3 nucleotide sequence: TGCGCCAGCAGCCAATACATCCAAGGGGGGACTGAAGCTTTCTTT.

The V call is TRBV5-1, the J call TRBJ1-2; possible D gene TRBD1, 6 bases. The V end lost 4 bases, the J end lost 3 bases, and 10 bases lay between the germline ends. This CDR3 has 13 amino acids. CDR1 is SGHRS and CDR2 is YFSETQ in the germline V gene. The CDR3 is CASSAGQYYGYTF. CDR3 in DNA: TGCGCCAGCAGCGCCGGACAGTACTATGGCTACACCTTC.

In this sample, this clone turned up once. V is TRBV27 and J is TRBJ2-7; 15 nucleotides match TRBD2. Looked up from germline, CDR1 is MNHEY and CDR2 is SMNVEV (reference sequence). CDR3 length equals 15 residues. Trimming cost V 7 bases and J 7 bases; bases outside gene matches: 8. The CDR3 region is CASTPGLAGGREQYF. The DNA of the CDR3 is TGTGCCAGCACCCCGGGACTAGCGGGAGGAAGGGAGCAGTACTTC.

This CDR3 is CASSKEFCRERGYTF. Written as DNA, the CDR3 is TGTGCCAGCAGCAAAGAGTTTTGTAGGGAAAGAGGCTACACCTTC. This chain uses TRBV21-1 with TRBJ1-2. TRBV21-1 is termed a pseudogene. This CDR3 is 15 amino acids long.

The chain carries TRBV2 and TRBJ2-2; TRBD2 matches at 7 bases. Looked up from germline, CDR1 is SNHLY and CDR2 is FYNNEI. This CDR3 comprises 16 residues. V was clipped by 7 bases and J by 1 base; unmatched bases: 9. As DNA, the CDR3 is TGTGCCAGCAACCCCTTAGCGGGTGGGAACACCGGGGAGCTGTTTTTT. Protein product: CASNPLAGGNTGELFF.

This chain uses TRBV4-3 with TRBJ2-3; 11 bases are a match to TRBD2. V was pared by 1 base and J by 5 bases, with 2 bases of the junction left unmatched. Germline CDR1 reads LGHNA; CDR2 reads YSLEER. This CDR3 spans 15 amino acids. The CDR3 DNA is TGCGCCAGCAGCCAAGGACTAGCGGGACTAGATACGCAGTATTTT. Protein product: CASSQGLAGLDTQYF.

Here the CDR3 reads CASSIIQGRLQETQYF. Here the CDR3 DNA reads TGTGCCAGCTCAATAATTCAGGGGAGGCTTCAAGAGACCCAGTACTTC. This chain uses TRBV7-9 with TRBJ2-5; D possibly uses TRBD1 or TRBD2 (6 bases each). Germline lookup yields CDR1 SEHNR and CDR2 FQNEAQ (reference sequence). V gave up 8 bases and J gave up 2 bases, with 21 bases separating them. This CDR3 comprises 16 residues. Together with reference TRBV7-9 and TRBJ2-5, the CDR3 gives the full variable domain: DTGVSQNPRHKITKRGQNVTFRCDPISEHNRLYWYRQTLGQGPEFLTYFQNEAQLEKSRLLSDRFSAERPKGSFSTLEIQRTEQGDSAMYLCASSIIQGRLQETQYFGPGTRLLVL.

V gene TRBV7-3 combines with J gene TRBJ2-5, with D maybe TRBD1 (5 bases). Germline assignment: CDR1 SGHTA and CDR2 FQGTGA. V was trimmed by 5 bases and J by 0 bases, leaving 10 bases between them. CDR3 length: 14 residues. The CDR3 DNA is TGTGCCAGCAGCAGTACAGGTTACCAAGAGACCCAGTACTTC. It is translated as CASSSTGYQETQYF.

In its sample, this clone was seen a few times. This chain uses TRBV10-3 with TRBJ1-2, with D tentatively TRBD1 (6 bases). CDR3 length equals 14 residues. The V gene lost 2 bases and the J gene lost 0 bases, with 7 bases spanning the gap. Per the germline V gene, CDR1 is ENHRY and CDR2 is SYGVKD. The CDR3 DNA follows: TGTGCCATCAGTGAGGCAGGGGCTAACTATGGCTACACCTTC. Protein product: CAISEAGANYGYTF.

This clone was observed a handful of times. The chain links TRBV11-2 to TRBJ2-1, with 13 bases aligning to TRBD2. Germline V gene lookup returns CDR1 SGHAT and CDR2 FQNNGV. V was clipped by 5 bases and J by 7 bases; unmatched bases: 5. The CDR3 sequence is 15 residues long. The CDR3 DNA reads as TGTGCCAGCAGCGCCCGACTAGCGGGAGGAAATGAGCAGTTCTTC. This gives the protein CASSARLAGGNEQFF.

In this sample, this clone turned up a few times. The rearrangement uses TRBV7-2 and TRBJ1-5; possible D gene TRBD1, 6 bases. The CDR3 totals 15 residues. CDR1 is SGHTA, CDR2 FQGNSA, per germline. V lost 5 bases to trimming and J lost 5 bases, with 16 bases between them. The CDR3 nucleotides read TGTGCCAGCAGCCCACGGGGGGGGCAAGATCAGCCCCAGCATTTT. Protein product: CASSPRGGQDQPQHF. Full variable domain (missing parts from reference TRBV7-2 and TRBJ1-5): GAGVSQSPSNKVTEKGKDVELRCDPISGHTALYWYRQSLGQGLEFLIYFQGNSAPDKSGLPSDRFSAERTGGSVSTLTIQRTQQEDSAVYLCASSPRGGQDQPQHFGDGTRLSIL.

The chain employs TRBV5-1 and TRBJ1-3; D is ambiguous. This CDR3 is built from 15 residues. From germline, CDR1 is SGHRS and CDR2 YFSETQ. V lost 0 bases to trimming and J lost 0 bases, with 7 bases between them. The CDR3 sequence: CASSLGPSSGNTIYF. CDR3 bases: TGCGCCAGCAGCTTGGGGCCGAGCTCTGGAAACACCATATATTTT.

V is TRBV7-9 and J is TRBJ2-1, with 10 bases fitting TRBD2. With 6 bases clipped from V and 2 bases from J, the junction kept 7 bases outside the gene matches. The CDR3 sequence is 16 residues long. Germline-derived CDR1 and CDR2 are SEHNR and FQNEAQ (reference sequence). CDR3 in amino acids: CASSPSGSNAYNEQFF. DNA of the CDR3: TGTGCCAGCAGTCCTAGCGGGAGTAACGCCTACAATGAGCAGTTCTTC.

This chain uses TRBV27 with TRBJ2-3; 10 bases align to TRBD2. The junction had 7 bases not matched to a gene; V was cut back by 7 bases and J by 6 bases. The CDR3 consists of 14 residues. CDR1 MNHEY and CDR2 SMNVEV come from the germline V gene (reference sequence). The CDR3 nucleotides are TGTGCCAGCATTCGGCTAGCGGGAGATGATACGCAGTATTTT. This gives the protein CASIRLAGDDTQYF.

This chain links TRBV30 with TRBJ2-2, with TRBD1 as a possible D gene (6 bases). The germline gives CDR1 GTSNPN, CDR2 SVGIG (reference sequence). The CDR3 is made up of 14 amino acids. The V gene lost 4 bases and the J gene lost 5 bases, with 14 bases spanning the gap. CDR3 bases: TGTGCCTGGACCTCAATAAGGGGGACCGGGGAGCTGTTTTTT. It is translated as CAWTSIRGTGELFF. The complete variable domain, with remaining parts taken from reference TRBV30 and TRBJ2-2, reads SQTIHQWPATLVQPVGSPLSLECTVEGTSNPNLYWYRQAAGRGLQLLFYSVGIGQISSEVPQNLSASRPQDRQFILSSKKLLLSDSGFYLCAWTSIRGTGELFFGEGSRLTVL.